Below, 20 T cell receptor beta chains from the same sample are listed, as sequenced in a study of T cell responses to AZD1222 COVID-19 vaccine. The repertoire was sequenced with immunoSEQ multiplex PCR; TCRdb's copy has only in-frame clones and lacks some. The sample includes approximately 150,000 clones, 92% of them seen just once. This material consisted of peripheral blood, taken on day 0 of AZD1222 vaccination. These TCRs come from an adult in good health.

The rearrangement links TRBV5-1 to TRBJ1-6, with TRBD1 as a possible D gene (6 bases). V dropped 0 bases and J dropped 7 bases, with 11 bases sitting between them. The CDR3 covers 15 residues. The germline V gene encodes CDR1 SGHRS and CDR2 YFSETQ. This chain's CDR3 is CASSLDRVENSPLHF. The CDR3 nucleotides read TGCGCCAGCAGCTTGGACAGGGTAGAGAATTCACCCCTCCACTTT.

This clone was observed a few times. The rearrangement links TRBV6-5 to TRBJ2-7; 8 bases line up with TRBD1. The V gene end was trimmed by 6 bases and the J gene end by 5 bases; junction bases not matched to a gene: 6. The CDR3 spans 13 residues. Germline V CDR1 and CDR2: MNHEY, SVGAGI. CDR3 in DNA: TGTGCCAGCAGGCGAGGACAGGGCGACGAGCAGTACTTC. It is translated as CASRRGQGDEQYF.

The rearrangement uses TRBV30 and TRBJ1-6; TRBD1 agrees at 11 bases. This CDR3 spans 14 amino acids. V shed 5 bases, J shed 9 bases, and the junction held 6 bases outside the gene matches. Germline-derived CDR1 and CDR2 are GTSNPN and SVGIG (reference sequence). The CDR3 sequence is CAWSRGQGVSPLHF. The DNA of the CDR3 is TGTGCCTGGTCGAGGGGACAGGGGGTTTCACCCCTCCACTTT.

The chain links TRBV5-4 to TRBJ2-2; D remains unclear. V was cut by 3 bases and J by 6 bases, with 15 bases left in between. CDR1 is SGHNT and CDR2 is YYREEE in the germline V gene (reference sequence). The CDR3 has 15 residues. As DNA, the CDR3 is TGTGCCAGCAGCTCCCCTAATGGGGTCTCCGGGGAGCTGTTTTTT. Encoded protein: CASSSPNGVSGELFF.

The rearrangement links TRBV27 to TRBJ2-7, with 8 bases fitting TRBD2. The CDR3 is 14 amino acids. Germline CDR1 and CDR2: MNHEY and SMNVEV (reference sequence). The ends lost 2 bases at V and 3 bases at J; junction bases unmatched: 3. The chain's CDR3 is CASSLGTSGYEQYF. CDR3 nucleotides: TGTGCCAGCAGTTTAGGTACTAGCGGCTACGAGCAGTACTTC.

J is TRBJ1-2 and V is TRBV12-3 or TRBV12-4; 7 bases match TRBD1. V lost 5 bases and J lost 5; bases outside the gene matches: 5. The CDR3 is 13 amino acids. The CDR3 region is CASSPGTEYGYTF. For the CDR3, the DNA is TGTGCCAGCAGTCCCGGGACAGAGTATGGCTACACCTTC.

The chain carries TRBV19 and TRBJ2-7; D gene unclear. The CDR3 loop spans 15 amino acids. The V gene's germline CDR1 is LNHDA and CDR2 SQIVND (reference sequence). Trimming removed 1 base from V and 0 bases from J, with 10 bases in between. CDR3 in amino acids: CASSIGFSSSYEQYF. The CDR3 coding sequence is TGTGCCAGTAGTATAGGGTTTTCGAGCTCCTACGAGCAGTACTTC.

The chain is built from TRBV11-2 and TRBJ2-7; perhaps TRBD2 as D (6 bases). The CDR3 is 15 amino acids. V gave up 5 bases and J gave up 5 bases, with 19 bases separating them. CDR1 is SGHAT and CDR2 is FQNNGV in the germline V gene. The CDR3 DNA follows: TGTGCCAGCAGCCCTCTTGGGACTGGGGGAGACGAGCAGTACTTC. It translates to CASSPLGTGGDEQYF.

The V call is TRBV30, the J call TRBJ1-1; D not resolved. V was shortened by 5 bases and J by 6 bases, with 16 bases between the two germline ends. Germline V gives CDR1 GTSNPN, CDR2 SVGIG (reference sequence). The CDR3 has 13 amino acids. CDR3 nucleotide sequence: TGTGCCTGGCGGACTGTTGAGGGAGCTGAAGCTTTCTTT. Amino acid sequence: CAWRTVEGAEAFF.

The chain links TRBV30 to TRBJ1-1, with 7 bases aligning to TRBD1. The germline V gene encodes CDR1 GTSNPN and CDR2 SVGIG (reference sequence). With V trimmed by 3 bases and J by 10 bases, 11 bases remained unmatched. The CDR3 runs 13 residues. This CDR3 reads CAWSSGGGYGAFF. CDR3 DNA sequence: TGTGCCTGGAGCTCAGGGGGGGGTTACGGAGCTTTCTTT. The entire variable domain, with the rest obtained from reference TRBV30 and TRBJ1-1, is as follows: SQTIHQWPATLVQPVGSPLSLECTVEGTSNPNLYWYRQAAGRGLQLLFYSVGIGQISSEVPQNLSASRPQDRQFILSSKKLLLSDSGFYLCAWSSGGGYGAFFGQGTRLTVV.

This chain joins TRBV19 and TRBJ1-5; D is unresolved. Germline CDR1 and CDR2: LNHDA and SQIVND (reference sequence). The ends were cut back, 9 bases at V and 0 bases at J, with 21 bases in the middle. The CDR3 has 17 amino acids. The CDR3 spells CARLHLGHFNSNQPQHF. The DNA for the CDR3 is TGTGCCAGACTCCATCTTGGGCACTTTAATAGCAATCAGCCCCAGCATTTT.

The chain employs TRBV10-2 and TRBJ2-7; 10 bases align to TRBD2. The CDR3 has 17 residues. The germline V gene has CDR1 WSHSY and CDR2 SAAADI. Trimming removed 6 bases from V and 7 bases from J; junction bases left unmatched: 18. DNA for the CDR3: TGCGCCAGCAGGAGGGAGGCTAGCGGGGGCCTTTTCTGGGAGCAGTACTTC. It codes for CASRREASGGLFWEQYF.

V usage is TRBV6-6 and J usage is TRBJ2-5; D is perhaps TRBD1 (6 bases). V was trimmed by 2 bases and J by 4 bases, leaving 11 bases between them. The CDR3 is 14 amino acids. Germline-derived CDR1 and CDR2 are MNHNY and SVGAGI (reference sequence). The CDR3 sequence is CASSYRQVRETQYF. The CDR3 DNA follows: TGTGCCAGCAGTTACCGACAGGTCAGAGAGACCCAGTACTTC.

CDR3 nucleotide sequence: TGTGCCAGCAGCTTAGCTACGGACACTGAAGCTTTCTTT. It is translated as CASSLATDTEAFF. The chain links TRBV7-9 to TRBJ1-1; D not resolved. Germline assignment: CDR1 SEHNR and CDR2 FQNEAQ (reference sequence). The CDR3 extends over 13 amino acids. Trimming shortened V by 0 bases and J by 3 bases, and 5 bases separated the two germline ends.

The chain carries TRBV10-3 and TRBJ1-2, with 8 bases identical to TRBD1. The germline CDR1 and CDR2 sequences are ENHRY and SYGVKD. The V gene end was trimmed by 0 bases and the J gene end by 4 bases; junction bases not matched to a gene: 7. This CDR3 contains 16 residues. The CDR3 loop is CAISESARTGSYGYTF. The CDR3 DNA sequence: TGTGCCATCAGTGAGTCTGCTAGGACAGGGAGCTATGGCTACACCTTC.

The CDR3 sequence: CSASEPNYGYTF. The CDR3, as DNA: TGCAGTGCTAGTGAACCTAACTATGGCTACACCTTC. The genes are TRBV20-1 and TRBJ1-2; D gene uncertain. Trimming took off 3 bases at V and 0 bases at J, with 5 bases between the two ends. Germline lookup yields CDR1 DFQATT and CDR2 SNEGSKA (reference sequence). The CDR3 loop spans 12 amino acids.

The J gene is TRBJ1-2, the V gene TRBV4-2; D might be TRBD1 (5 bases). The CDR3 has 15 amino acids. The V and J ends lost 1 base and 6 bases respectively, with 15 bases between them. The germline gives CDR1 LGHNA, CDR2 YNFKEQ. This chain's CDR3 is CASSQVTTQGHGYTF. DNA of the CDR3: TGTGCCAGCAGCCAAGTTACGACCCAGGGTCATGGCTACACCTTC.

Details on this clone: The sample carries other DNA sequences with the same CDR3. The CDR3 spells CASSLGYSNQPQHF. DNA of the CDR3: TGTGCCAGCAGCTTAGGGTATAGCAATCAGCCCCAGCATTTT. This sequence joins TRBV7-2 and TRBJ1-5; D ambiguous. CDR3 length equals 14 residues. CDR1 is SGHTA and CDR2 is FQGNSA in the germline V gene. The V end was cut by 1 base, the J end by 0 bases, with 4 bases between.

The V call is TRBV7-2, the J call TRBJ1-6; no reliable D call. The germline V and J ends were trimmed by 2 bases and 3 bases, with 20 bases remaining between them. Looked up from germline, CDR1 is SGHTA and CDR2 is FQGNSA. This CDR3 has 19 amino acids. The CDR3 nucleotides are TGTGCCAGCAGCTTATTCCTGGTTTGGCAGCCTTACTATAATTCACCCCTCCACTTT. Translating it yields CASSLFLVWQPYYNSPLHF. The variable domain in full, completed from reference TRBV7-2 and TRBJ1-6, reads GAGVSQSPSNKVTEKGKDVELRCDPISGHTALYWYRQSLGQGLEFLIYFQGNSAPDKSGLPSDRFSAERTGGSVSTLTIQRTQQEDSAVYLCASSLFLVWQPYYNSPLHFGNGTRLTVT.

The chain uses TRBV3-1 (or the pseudogene TRBV3-2) and TRBJ2-5, with TRBD1 matching over 7 bases. This CDR3 region has 15 residues. The trim removed 1 base at V and 8 bases at J, leaving 10 bases unmatched. Germline-derived CDR1 and CDR2 are LGHDT and YNNKEL (reference sequence). The CDR3 protein is CASSQVVGGAETQYF. In DNA form, the CDR3 reads TGTGCCAGCAGCCAAGTGGTAGGGGGCGCAGAAACCCAGTACTTC.